This T cell receptor beta chain was observed in a study of shared T cell receptors in the human thymus. The table came from immunoSEQ multiplex PCR; TCRdb's copy has only in-frame clones and leaves some out. This sample has under 700,000 clones, with around 78% found just once. V was pared by 8 bases and J by 3 bases, with 6 bases of the junction left unmatched. The germline V gene encodes CDR1 SGHTS and CDR2 YDEGEE. The CDR3 length is 13 residues. These data were likewise used in another study, on human thymus T cells.

The source material was thymocytes. The V and J genes are TRBV5-8 and TRBJ1-1, with 8 positions matching TRBD1. The receptor's source is a boy less than two years old with a congenital heart defect. CDR3 DNA sequence: TGTGCCAGAAACCCGACAGGGGACACTGAAGCTTTCTTT. Protein: CARNPTGDTEAFF.